Each of the 22 T cell receptor beta chains below was sequenced from the same sample in a study of Graves' ophthalmopathy and Graves' hyperthyroidism. Amplified material comprised TCR beta CDR3 regions derived from RNA transcripts. A first-round RT-PCR used HTBI primers, followed by a second-round multiplex PCR. TCRdb itself ran the multiplex PCR reads through MiXCR, one entry per CDR3 protein. The sample yields 560,000 or so distinct CDR3 sequences, about 40% seen once. Sequencing input: peripheral blood or thyroid tissue (not recorded which). These receptor sequences come from an adult man with Graves' hyperthyroidism.

This clonotype was seen once. The chain is built from TRBV2 and TRBJ1-5; D uncertain. V was clipped by 5 bases and J by 11 bases, with 10 bases between them. The CDR3 length is 11 residues. Germline CDR1 and CDR2: SNHLY and FYNNEI. The chain's CDR3 is CASSYDRAQHF. The CDR3 DNA reads TGTGCCAGCAGTTACGATCGGGCCCAGCATTTT. Complete variable domain (other parts from reference TRBV2 and TRBJ1-5): EPEVTQTPSHQVTQMGQEVILRCVPISNHLYFYWYRQILGQKVEFLVSFYNNEISEKSEIFDDQFSVERPDGSNFTLKIRSTKLEDSAMYFCASSYDRAQHFGDGTRLSIL.

This clonotype has at least ten counts. The rearrangement links TRBV24-1 to TRBJ2-7; D perhaps matches TRBD2 (6 bases). This CDR3 has 14 residues. Per the germline V gene, CDR1 is KGHDR and CDR2 is SFDVKD. V was trimmed by 1 base and J by 3 bases, leaving 9 bases between them. In DNA, the CDR3 is TGTGCCACCAGTGATTTTACCGGGGGCTACGAGCAGTACTTC. Its translation is CATSDFTGGYEQYF.

V and J are TRBV2 and TRBJ1-6, with 7 positions matching TRBD1. Germline V lookup: CDR1 SNHLY, CDR2 FYNNEI. This CDR3 is built from 14 residues. V trimming: 5 bases; J trimming: 10 bases; junction bases outside the gene matches: 8. This chain's CDR3 is CASSPVTGHSPLHF. CDR3 in DNA: TGTGCCAGCAGTCCCGTGACAGGGCACTCACCCCTCCACTTT.

Note on this clonotype: At one end the junction does not follow the germline gene, possibly because of a read error. The chain has TRBV5-1 and TRBJ1-5; D perhaps matches TRBD1 (6 bases). This CDR3 has 11 residues. Germline-derived CDR1 and CDR2 are SGHRS and YFSETQ. The CDR3 loop is CASSLEGAQHF. CDR3 coding DNA: TGTGCCAGCAGCTTGGAGGGGGCCCAGCATTTT.

This rearrangement joins TRBV7-9 to TRBJ2-7; D is perhaps TRBD1 (6 bases). CDR3 length: 17 amino acids. With 5 bases removed from V and 3 bases from J, the gap between germline ends came to 23 bases. Germline CDR1 and CDR2: SEHNR and FQNEAQ (reference sequence). CDR3 bases: TGTGCCAGCAGCGAGTTACAGGGATTCACCGGGGACTACGAGCAGTACTTC. Translated, it gives CASSELQGFTGDYEQYF.

The CDR3: CASSPTTGLSSTDTQYF. CDR3 DNA: TGTGCCAGCAGCCCTACGACGGGACTTTCTTCCACAGATACGCAGTATTTT. The chain is built from TRBV7-2 and TRBJ2-3; TRBD2 is a possible D gene (6 bases). The length of the CDR3 is 17 residues. V lost 5 bases to trimming and J lost 2 bases, with 20 bases between them. CDR1 SGHTA and CDR2 FQGNSA come from the germline V gene.

This rearrangement joins TRBV12-3 or TRBV12-4 to TRBJ1-1; 7 bases agree with TRBD1. Losses at the gene ends were 5 bases for V and 7 bases for J; bases not matched to a gene: 7. The CDR3 spans 13 residues. The CDR3 reads CASSAQGGYEAFF. CDR3 sequence (DNA): TGTGCCAGCAGTGCCCAGGGGGGCTATGAAGCTTTCTTT.

This clonotype was observed at least ten times. This chain connects TRBV12-3 or TRBV12-4 to TRBJ1-2; 9 nucleotides align to TRBD1. CDR3 size: 15 residues. V shed 5 bases and J 2 bases; nucleotides not matched to a gene: 6. The CDR3 nucleotides read TGTGCCAGCAGTCCCACGGGACAGGGAAACTATGGCTACACCTTC. Translation: CASSPTGQGNYGYTF.

This clonotype was counted at least ten times. A read error is possible here, since a much larger clone lies one base away. The chain uses TRBV29-1 and TRBJ1-1, with no clear D. The V end was cut by 2 bases, the J end by 1 base, with 2 bases between. The CDR3 is 11 amino acids. CDR1 and CDR2 from the germline V gene are SQVTM and ANQGSEA. The CDR3 region is CSVERNTEAFF. For the CDR3, the DNA is TGCAGCGTTGAACGGAACACTGAAGCTTTCTTT.

Ten or more counts support this clonotype. V and J are TRBV11-2 and TRBJ2-5; 11 bases line up with TRBD1. The CDR3 contains 14 residues. J was trimmed by 7 bases and V by 5 bases; bases with no gene match: 6. Germline V gives CDR1 SGHAT, CDR2 FQNNGV. The CDR3 sequence: CASSRPGQGVTQYF. As DNA, the CDR3 is TGTGCCAGCAGCCGCCCGGGACAGGGGGTGACCCAGTACTTC.

The chain carries TRBV20-1 and TRBJ1-5, with a weak D call TRBD1 (5 bases). This CDR3 comprises 14 residues. In germline, CDR1 is DFQATT, CDR2 SNEGSKA (reference sequence). The germline V and J ends were trimmed by 4 bases and 4 bases, with 14 bases remaining between them. This chain's CDR3 is CSAKEGLWNQPQHF. In nucleotides, the CDR3 is TGCAGTGCTAAGGAGGGGCTTTGGAATCAGCCCCAGCATTTT.

This clonotype showed up many times. The gene calls are TRBV10-3 and TRBJ1-5; 8 bases agree with TRBD1. The trim removed 5 bases at V and 5 bases at J, leaving 5 bases unmatched. Germline V gene data show CDR1 as ENHRY and CDR2 as SYGVKD. CDR3 length equals 14 residues. CDR3 protein: CAISSSDRDQPQHF. DNA for the CDR3: TGTGCCATCAGTTCGTCGGACAGGGATCAGCCCCAGCATTTT.

The chain links TRBV7-3 to TRBJ1-2; tentative D call: TRBD1 (6 bases). Trimming took 5 bases from V and 8 from J, leaving 18 bases between them. This CDR3 spans 14 amino acids. Germline V gives CDR1 SGHTA, CDR2 FQGTGA. CDR3 in DNA: TGTGCCAGCAGCCTTCAGCCCGGGGGCGGCGGCTACACCTTC. It codes for CASSLQPGGGGYTF.

V and J are TRBV2 and TRBJ2-2; weak D call: TRBD2 (5 bases). The CDR3 spans 12 residues. CDR1 and CDR2 (germline): SNHLY, FYNNEI. V gave up 6 bases and J gave up 7 bases, with 9 bases separating them. The CDR3 loop reads CASRQRGGELFF. CDR3 nucleotide sequence: TGTGCCAGCAGGCAACGGGGCGGGGAGCTGTTTTTT.

This clonotype was detected only once. The chain is built from TRBV29-1 and TRBJ2-5; 7 bases match TRBD2. The germline V gene encodes CDR1 SQVTM and CDR2 ANQGSEA. Germline trimming cut 8 bases from V and 5 bases from J; bases unmatched to any gene: 5. CDR3 length: 11 residues. The CDR3 DNA sequence: TGCAGCCCTCGGCGGGGGGAGACCCAGTACTTC. Protein: CSPRRGETQYF. Full variable domain (remainder filled in from reference TRBV29-1 and TRBJ2-5): SAVISQKPSRDICQRGTSLTIQCQVDSQVTMMFWYRQQPGQSLTLIATANQGSEATYESGFVIDKFPISRPNLTFSTLTVSNMSPEDSSIYLCSPRRGETQYFGPGTRLLVL.

V usage is TRBV2 and J usage is TRBJ2-7; 8 bases fit TRBD2. The CDR3 is made up of 14 amino acids. Unmatched junction bases numbered 5, after V lost 5 bases and J lost 2 bases. The germline V gene has CDR1 SNHLY and CDR2 FYNNEI. The CDR3 loop reads CASSRGGATYEQYF. The CDR3 DNA sequence: TGTGCCAGCAGTCGGGGGGGGGCTACCTACGAGCAGTACTTC.

This clonotype was seen repeatedly, ten times or more. V and J are TRBV12-3 or TRBV12-4 and TRBJ2-7; tentative D call: TRBD1 (5 bases). This CDR3 comprises 12 residues. V lost 6 bases and J 5 bases, leaving 11 bases between the germline ends. CDR3 amino acids: CASSRAGNEQYF. In DNA form, the CDR3 reads TGTGCCAGCAGCAGGGCAGGGAACGAGCAGTACTTC.

Worth noting for this clonotype: A much larger clone is a single base away; this may be a read error. The J gene is TRBJ2-2, the V gene TRBV10-3; a weak D match, TRBD1 (6 bases). CDR3 length: 17 residues. CDR1 is ENHRY and CDR2 is SYGVKD in the germline V gene. This CDR3 is CAISEFVGQLNTGEPFF. The CDR3 DNA reads as TGTGCCATCAGTGAATTCGTTGGACAGCTGAACACCGGGGAGCCGTTTTTT.

The table lists this clonotype with a few counts. The chain recombines TRBV7-9 with TRBJ2-7, with 8 nucleotides matching TRBD2. The trim removed 0 bases at V and 6 bases at J, leaving 10 bases unmatched. The CDR3 spans 16 residues. Germline-derived CDR1 and CDR2 are SEHNR and FQNEAQ (reference sequence). CDR3 DNA sequence: TGTGCCAGCAGCTTAGCACGAATGGCGGGAGGTGGCGAGCAGTACTTC. Protein: CASSLARMAGGGEQYF.

V gene TRBV6-4 combines with J gene TRBJ2-2, with 10 bases fitting TRBD2. The CDR3 has 14 amino acids. Looked up from germline, CDR1 is MRHNA and CDR2 is SNTAGT. V dropped 10 bases and J dropped 4; count of bases not matched to a gene: 6. The CDR3 bases are TGTGCCACCCACGGGACTAGCGTCACCGGGGAGCTGTTTTTT. It translates to CATHGTSVTGELFF.

As regards this clonotype: A much larger clone differs by one base, so this may be a read error. The rearrangement uses TRBV7-8 and TRBJ1-1; tentative D call: TRBD1 (5 bases). CDR1 is SGHVS, CDR2 FQNEAQ, per germline. CDR3 size: 16 residues. The CDR3 DNA is TGCGCCAGCAGCCGAGTCCCCCCCGGGGGTGGCACTGAAGCTTTCTTT. It specifies CASSRVPPGGGTEAFF.

The CDR3 nucleotides read TGTGCCAGCAGCCGAACAGACAGGGTCGATGGCTACACCTTC. It codes for CASSRTDRVDGYTF. This chain links TRBV7-8 with TRBJ1-2; 7 bases fit TRBD1. Germline V gene lookup returns CDR1 SGHVS and CDR2 FQNEAQ. Trimming took 5 bases from V and 6 from J; bases not matched to a gene: 9. The CDR3 extends over 14 amino acids.